This T cell receptor beta chain was captured by sequencing in a study of T cell responses to AZD1222 COVID-19 vaccine. The study's findings and limits: Only after the peak T cell response were repertoires sampled.

Turning to this clone: The antigen is undetermined.

Profiling relied on immunoSEQ multiplex PCR, and the TCRdb table lists in-frame clones only, not all of them. Of over 100,000 clones listed, approximately 87% are singletons. The sequencing used peripheral blood, collected on day 0 of AZD1222 vaccination. The origin of this receptor is an adult in good health.

The CDR3 region has the DNA TGCAGCGTTGAAGATCTGGGACACCACGAGCAGTACTTC. Translated: CSVEDLGHHEQYF. This sequence joins TRBV29-1 and TRBJ2-7; tentatively, D is TRBD1 (6 bases). CDR3 length: 13 amino acids. Trimming cost V 0 bases and J 5 bases, with 11 bases left between them. Germline V gene sequence: CDR1 SQVTM, CDR2 ANQGSEA.